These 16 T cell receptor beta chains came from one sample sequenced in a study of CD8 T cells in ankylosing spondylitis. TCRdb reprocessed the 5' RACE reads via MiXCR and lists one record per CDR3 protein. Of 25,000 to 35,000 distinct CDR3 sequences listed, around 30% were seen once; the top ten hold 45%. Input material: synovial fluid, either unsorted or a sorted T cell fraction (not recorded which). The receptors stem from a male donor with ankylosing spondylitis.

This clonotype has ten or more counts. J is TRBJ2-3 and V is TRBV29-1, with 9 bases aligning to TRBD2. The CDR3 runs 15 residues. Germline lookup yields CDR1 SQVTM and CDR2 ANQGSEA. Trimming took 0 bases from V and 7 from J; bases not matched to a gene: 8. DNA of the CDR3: TGCAGCGTTGAAGATAGTAGCGGGAGAGGGTATACGCAGTATTTT. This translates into CSVEDSSGRGYTQYF.

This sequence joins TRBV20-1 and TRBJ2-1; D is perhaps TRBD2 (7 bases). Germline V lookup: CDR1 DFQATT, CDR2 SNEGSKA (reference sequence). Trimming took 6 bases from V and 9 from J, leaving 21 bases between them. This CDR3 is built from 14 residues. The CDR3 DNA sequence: TGCAGTGCCCCCAAGGGGGTGGGGGGGGGTGAGCAGTTCTTC. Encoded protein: CSAPKGVGGGEQFF.

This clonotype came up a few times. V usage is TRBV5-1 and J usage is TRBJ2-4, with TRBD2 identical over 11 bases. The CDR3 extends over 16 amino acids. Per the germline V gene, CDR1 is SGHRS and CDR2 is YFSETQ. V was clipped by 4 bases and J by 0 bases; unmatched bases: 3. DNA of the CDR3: TGCGCCAGCAGCCCTGGACTAGCGGGAGCCAAAAACATTCAGTACTTC. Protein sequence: CASSPGLAGAKNIQYF.

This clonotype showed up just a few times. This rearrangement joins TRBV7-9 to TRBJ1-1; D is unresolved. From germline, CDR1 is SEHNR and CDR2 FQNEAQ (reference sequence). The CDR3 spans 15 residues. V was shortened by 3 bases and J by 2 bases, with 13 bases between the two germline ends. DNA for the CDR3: TGTGCCAGCAGCTTCTTGGACCGACTAAACACTGAAGCTTTCTTT. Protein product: CASSFLDRLNTEAFF.

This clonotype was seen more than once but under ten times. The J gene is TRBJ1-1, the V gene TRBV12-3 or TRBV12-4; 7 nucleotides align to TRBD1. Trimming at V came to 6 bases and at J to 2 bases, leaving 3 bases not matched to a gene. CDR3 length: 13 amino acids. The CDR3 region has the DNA TGTGCCAGCAGACAGGGGCTCAACACTGAAGCTTTCTTT. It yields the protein CASRQGLNTEAFF.

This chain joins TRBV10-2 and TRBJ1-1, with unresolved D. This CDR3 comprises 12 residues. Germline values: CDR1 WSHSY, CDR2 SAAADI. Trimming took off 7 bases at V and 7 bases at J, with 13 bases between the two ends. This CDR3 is CASTDWEVEAFF. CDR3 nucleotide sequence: TGCGCCAGCACCGATTGGGAGGTTGAAGCTTTCTTT.

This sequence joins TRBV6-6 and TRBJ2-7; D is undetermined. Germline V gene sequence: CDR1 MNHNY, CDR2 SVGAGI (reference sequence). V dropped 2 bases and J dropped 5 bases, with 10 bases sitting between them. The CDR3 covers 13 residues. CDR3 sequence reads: CASSYLTANEQYF. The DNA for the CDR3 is TGTGCCAGCAGTTACCTCACAGCAAACGAGCAGTACTTC.

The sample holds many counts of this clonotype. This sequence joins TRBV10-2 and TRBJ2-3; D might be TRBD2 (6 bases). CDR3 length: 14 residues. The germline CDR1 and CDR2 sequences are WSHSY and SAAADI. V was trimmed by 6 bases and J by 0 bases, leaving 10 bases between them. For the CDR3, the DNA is TGCGCCAGCAGCTCTAGCGCAAGCACAGATACGCAGTATTTT. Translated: CASSSSASTDTQYF.

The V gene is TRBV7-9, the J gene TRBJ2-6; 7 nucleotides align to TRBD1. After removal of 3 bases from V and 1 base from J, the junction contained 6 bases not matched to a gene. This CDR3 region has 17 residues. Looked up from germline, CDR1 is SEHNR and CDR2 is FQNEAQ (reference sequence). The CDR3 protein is CASSFRRGRSGANVLTF. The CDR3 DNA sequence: TGTGCCAGCAGCTTCAGAAGGGGGCGGTCTGGGGCCAACGTCCTGACTTTC.

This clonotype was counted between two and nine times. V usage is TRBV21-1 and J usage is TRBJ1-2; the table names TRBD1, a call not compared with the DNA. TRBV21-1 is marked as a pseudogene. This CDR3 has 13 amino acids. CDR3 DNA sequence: TGTGCCAGCAGCAACGTAAGGGGGTCTGGCTACACCTTC. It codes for CASSNVRGSGYTF.

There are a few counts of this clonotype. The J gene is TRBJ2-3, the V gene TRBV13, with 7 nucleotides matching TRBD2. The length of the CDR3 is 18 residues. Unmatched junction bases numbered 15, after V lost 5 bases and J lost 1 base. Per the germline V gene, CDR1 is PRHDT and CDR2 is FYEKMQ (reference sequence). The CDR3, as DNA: TGTGCCAGCAGCCCAGAGTTCGGCGGGAGCGAAGGCACAGATACGCAGTATTTT. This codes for CASSPEFGGSEGTDTQYF. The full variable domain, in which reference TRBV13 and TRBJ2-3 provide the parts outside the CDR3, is AAGVIQSPRHLIKEKRETATLKCYPIPRHDTVYWYQQGPGQDPQFLISFYEKMQSDKGSIPDRFSAQQFSDYHSELNMSSLELGDSALYFCASSPEFGGSEGTDTQYFGPGTRLTVL.

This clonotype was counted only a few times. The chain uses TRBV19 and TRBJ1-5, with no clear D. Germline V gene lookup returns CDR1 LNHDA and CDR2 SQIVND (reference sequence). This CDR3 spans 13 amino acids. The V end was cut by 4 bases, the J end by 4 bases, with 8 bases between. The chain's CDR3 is CASSRAPNQPQHF. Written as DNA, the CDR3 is TGTGCCAGTAGTAGGGCACCTAATCAGCCCCAGCATTTT.

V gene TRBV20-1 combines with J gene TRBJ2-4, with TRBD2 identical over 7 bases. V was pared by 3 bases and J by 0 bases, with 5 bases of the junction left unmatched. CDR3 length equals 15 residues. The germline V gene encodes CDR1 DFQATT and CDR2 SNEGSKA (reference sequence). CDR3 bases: TGCAGTGCTAGTAGTGGGAGGGTAGCCAAAAACATTCAGTACTTC. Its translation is CSASSGRVAKNIQYF.

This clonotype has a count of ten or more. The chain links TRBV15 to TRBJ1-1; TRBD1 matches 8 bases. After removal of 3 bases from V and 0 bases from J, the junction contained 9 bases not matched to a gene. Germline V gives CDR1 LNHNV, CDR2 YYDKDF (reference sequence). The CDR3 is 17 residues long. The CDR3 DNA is TGTGCCACCAGCAGTACAAAGACAGGGGTGTTGAACACTGAAGCTTTCTTT. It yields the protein CATSSTKTGVLNTEAFF.

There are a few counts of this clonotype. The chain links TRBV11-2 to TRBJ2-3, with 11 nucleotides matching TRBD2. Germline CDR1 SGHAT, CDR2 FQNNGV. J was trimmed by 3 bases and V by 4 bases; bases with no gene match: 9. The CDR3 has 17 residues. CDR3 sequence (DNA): TGTGCCAGCAGCTCCCGGGTCCTAGCGGGAGGAACAGATACGCAGTATTTT. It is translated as CASSSRVLAGGTDTQYF.

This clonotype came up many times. The CDR3 protein is CSARGTRSYEQYF. CDR3 DNA: TGCAGTGCTAGAGGTACCCGCTCCTACGAGCAGTACTTC. This chain uses TRBV20-1 with TRBJ2-7; D is unclear. CDR3 length: 13 residues. Germline values: CDR1 DFQATT, CDR2 SNEGSKA (reference sequence). Trimming left V 1 base short and J 0 bases short, with 7 bases between.